These 30 T cell receptor beta chains were all obtained from the same sample, sequenced in a study of radiation and T cells in renal cell carcinoma. Using immunoSEQ multiplex PCR, the repertoire was profiled, and TCRdb retains in-frame clones only, with some absent. Altogether about 150,000 clones are present, about 85% being singletons, with the ten largest covering 4.1%. Regarding time point: baseline pretreatment blood. Treatment indicated: 15 Gy SBRT to primary tumor, nephrectomy 4 weeks later. This material consisted of blood, taken from a patient whose treatment included radiotherapy and nephrectomy. These TCRs come from a woman in her 70s with renal cell carcinoma.

The chain has TRBV27 and TRBJ2-1; D gene ambiguous. Germline values: CDR1 MNHEY, CDR2 SMNVEV (reference sequence). CDR3 length: 16 residues. The V end was cut by 3 bases, the J end by 8 bases, with 20 bases between. DNA of the CDR3: TGTGCCAGCAGTTTTCAACAGTCAAATATGGGCGATGAGCAGTTCTTC. This gives the protein CASSFQQSNMGDEQFF.

The chain is built from TRBV21-1 and TRBJ2-1; the D call TRBD1 from the table was never checked on the DNA. TRBV21-1 is a listed pseudogene. The CDR3 sequence is 16 residues long. The CDR3 DNA follows: TGTGCCAGCAGAGAACAGGGGCGAGTCTCCTACAATGAGCAGTTCTTC. Protein: CASREQGRVSYNEQFF.

The rearrangement joins TRBV19 to TRBJ1-1; the D is unclear. Per the germline V gene, CDR1 is LNHDA and CDR2 is SQIVND (reference sequence). This CDR3 spans 15 amino acids. The ends were cut back, 2 bases at V and 4 bases at J, with 14 bases in the middle. The CDR3 spells CASSINLKLGTEAFF. Written as DNA, the CDR3 is TGTGCCAGTAGTATAAACCTCAAACTTGGCACTGAAGCTTTCTTT.

The chain joins TRBV7-2 to TRBJ2-4, with unresolved D. Trimming left V 4 bases short and J 0 bases short, with 7 bases between. This CDR3 is built from 14 residues. Germline CDR1 is SGHTA and CDR2 is FQGNSA. The CDR3 nucleotides are TGTGCCAGCAGCTCGTTACTAGCCAAAAACATTCAGTACTTC. It codes for CASSSLLAKNIQYF.

This clone was observed once. The chain joins TRBV10-3 to TRBJ1-6; D gene ambiguous. The CDR3 is 14 amino acids. In germline, CDR1 is ENHRY, CDR2 SYGVKD. Trimming cost V 7 bases and J 7 bases, with 14 bases left between them. The CDR3 is CAINPGTLNSPLHF. In DNA form, the CDR3 reads TGTGCCATCAACCCGGGAACGCTGAATTCACCCCTCCACTTT.

In this sample, this clone turned up a few times. V and J are TRBV28 and TRBJ1-1, with 8 bases that match TRBD1. There are 14 residues in the CDR3. The germline gives CDR1 MDHEN, CDR2 SYDVKM. Unmatched junction bases numbered 2, after V lost 4 bases and J lost 1 base. In DNA form, the CDR3 reads TGTGCCAGCAGTTGGGGGACAGGGAACACTGAAGCTTTCTTT. It is translated as CASSWGTGNTEAFF.

This clone was observed a few times. This chain links TRBV5-1 with TRBJ2-1, with a possible D match to TRBD2 (6 bases). CDR3 length: 15 residues. CDR1 is SGHRS and CDR2 is YFSETQ in the germline V gene. V dropped 3 bases and J dropped 6 bases, with 16 bases sitting between them. The CDR3 loop is CASSSTRLRGNEQFF. The CDR3 nucleotides are TGCGCCAGCAGCTCGACACGGCTGCGGGGCAATGAGCAGTTCTTC.

This chain joins TRBV29-1 and TRBJ1-2, with TRBD1 matching 9 bases. The CDR3 length is 13 residues. Germline values: CDR1 SQVTM, CDR2 ANQGSEA. The trim removed 5 bases at V and 0 bases at J, leaving 1 base unmatched. CDR3 bases: TGCAGCGTTCGGGACAGGGCTAACTATGGCTACACCTTC. The encoded protein is CSVRDRANYGYTF.

The chain links TRBV4-2 to TRBJ1-5; 8 bases are shared with TRBD1. The germline CDR1 and CDR2 sequences are LGHNA and YNFKEQ. The CDR3 has 14 residues. V trimming: 5 bases; J trimming: 7 bases; junction bases outside the gene matches: 7. The CDR3 sequence: CASSTQGAEQPQHF. For the CDR3, the DNA is TGTGCCAGCAGCACCCAGGGGGCGGAACAGCCCCAGCATTTT.

The V call is TRBV9, the J call TRBJ2-5; TRBD2 aligns across 14 bases. The CDR3 sequence is 18 residues long. V shed 0 bases and J 4 bases; nucleotides not matched to a gene: 8. The germline V gene has CDR1 SGDLS and CDR2 YYNGEE. CDR3 amino acids: CASSVVPTSGGAGETQYF. Written as DNA, the CDR3 is TGTGCCAGCAGCGTAGTTCCGACTAGCGGGGGGGCCGGAGAGACCCAGTACTTC.

The CDR3 sequence: CASSTRPRDTQYF. The CDR3 DNA follows: TGTGCCAGTAGTACACGGCCCAGAGATACGCAGTATTTT. The rearrangement uses TRBV19 and TRBJ2-3; no reliable D call. The CDR3 is 13 residues long. V was cut by 4 bases and J by 5 bases, with 10 bases left in between. The germline V gene encodes CDR1 LNHDA and CDR2 SQIVND (reference sequence).

The J gene is TRBJ1-5, the V gene TRBV27; D is unresolved. Per germline, CDR1 MNHEY and CDR2 SMNVEV (reference sequence). This CDR3 comprises 15 residues. Trimming cost V 4 bases and J 3 bases, with 13 bases left between them. This CDR3 reads CASSSRAQINQPQHF. DNA for the CDR3: TGTGCCAGCAGTTCCCGGGCCCAAATCAATCAGCCCCAGCATTTT.

This chain uses TRBV7-2 with TRBJ2-7; D perhaps matches TRBD2 (5 bases). Per germline, CDR1 SGHTA and CDR2 FQGNSA. V was cut by 0 bases and J by 4 bases, with 13 bases left in between. The CDR3 contains 15 residues. The CDR3 spells CASSLAVGVGYEQYF. The CDR3 region has the DNA TGTGCCAGCAGCTTAGCGGTCGGGGTGGGATACGAGCAGTACTTC.

The rearrangement uses TRBV5-1 and TRBJ2-2, with 7 bases that match TRBD2. The trim removed 1 base at V and 5 bases at J, leaving 2 bases unmatched. This CDR3 has 14 residues. Germline V gene lookup returns CDR1 SGHRS and CDR2 YFSETQ. CDR3 nucleotide sequence: TGCGCCAGCAGCTTGACGCGGGGGACCGGGGAGCTGTTTTTT. Amino acids: CASSLTRGTGELFF.

The CDR3 reads CASGHGNQPQHF. The CDR3 bases are TGTGCCAGCGGCCATGGCAATCAGCCCCAGCATTTT. The V gene is TRBV28, the J gene TRBJ1-5; no definite D call. This CDR3 is 12 amino acids long. V was shortened by 8 bases and J by 2 bases, with 7 bases between the two germline ends. From germline, CDR1 is MDHEN and CDR2 SYDVKM.

Notes on this clone: The same CDR3 can be traced to other DNA sequences in this sample. V is TRBV2 and J is TRBJ1-2, with a possible D match to TRBD1 (6 bases). This CDR3 is built from 13 residues. The V end lost 4 bases, the J end lost 4 bases, and 10 bases lay between the germline ends. Germline loops: CDR1 SNHLY, CDR2 FYNNEI. The CDR3: CASSATGSYGYTF. DNA of the CDR3: TGTGCCAGCAGTGCCACAGGGAGCTATGGCTACACCTTC.

The chain recombines TRBV11-3 with TRBJ1-1, with a tentative D call TRBD1 (5 bases). V lost 0 bases and J 8 bases, leaving 10 bases between the germline ends. CDR1 is SGHNT, CDR2 YENEEA, per germline. The CDR3 consists of 13 residues. This CDR3 reads CASSLEGRTEAFF. The CDR3, as DNA: TGTGCCAGCAGCTTAGAAGGCAGGACAGAAGCTTTCTTT.

J is TRBJ1-5 and V is TRBV28, with a possible D match to TRBD1 (6 bases). The CDR3 is 16 amino acids. Per germline, CDR1 MDHEN and CDR2 SYDVKM. V lost 4 bases and J 1 base, leaving 14 bases between the germline ends. CDR3 amino acids: CASSYEGTISNQPQHF. DNA for the CDR3: TGTGCCAGCAGTTATGAGGGGACAATAAGCAATCAGCCCCAGCATTTT.

The chain is built from TRBV5-4 and TRBJ2-2; TRBD1 matches 9 bases. Germline V CDR1 and CDR2: SGHNT, YYREEE (reference sequence). V was clipped by 4 bases and J by 5 bases; unmatched bases: 6. This CDR3 has 15 amino acids. For the CDR3, the DNA is TGTGCCAGCAGCCCCGGACAGGGGAGAACCGGGGAGCTGTTTTTT. Amino acids: CASSPGQGRTGELFF.

The CDR3 region has the DNA TGTGCCAGCAGCTTAGCCGGCGGGGGGGCCGTCGGGGAGCTGTTTTTT. It yields the protein CASSLAGGGAVGELFF. This rearrangement joins TRBV11-3 to TRBJ2-2; 9 bases fit TRBD2. V lost 1 base to trimming and J lost 7 bases; unmatched junction nucleotides: 7. The CDR3 has 16 amino acids. CDR1 is SGHNT, CDR2 YENEEA, per germline.

The chain recombines TRBV19 with TRBJ2-3, with TRBD2 matching 7 bases. The length of the CDR3 is 14 residues. CDR1 and CDR2 (germline): LNHDA, SQIVND (reference sequence). After removal of 3 bases from V and 4 bases from J, the junction contained 4 bases not matched to a gene. CDR3 DNA: TGTGCCAGTAGTATGGGGGGGAGGTCAGATACGCAGTATTTT. Protein product: CASSMGGRSDTQYF.

The V call is TRBV5-1, the J call TRBJ2-7, with D possibly matching TRBD2 (5 bases). The CDR3 has 15 residues. Deletions cut 3 bases from V and 2 bases from J, with 15 bases between. Germline loops: CDR1 SGHRS, CDR2 YFSETQ. In nucleotides, the CDR3 is TGCGCCAGCAGCTCGGACTCGGCCAGAGCCTACGAGCAGTACTTC. This encodes CASSSDSARAYEQYF.

This rearrangement joins TRBV6-1 to TRBJ2-1; D is ambiguous. Per germline, CDR1 MNHNS and CDR2 SASEGT. Trimming took off 3 bases at V and 5 bases at J, with 8 bases between the two ends. The CDR3 runs 13 residues. The DNA of the CDR3 is TGTGCCAGCAGTGACGGCTTCAACAATGAGCAGTTCTTC. Translation: CASSDGFNNEQFF.

This chain uses TRBV25-1 with TRBJ2-3, with TRBD2 matching 8 bases. The CDR3 covers 15 residues. Germline trimming cut 1 base from V and 3 bases from J; bases unmatched to any gene: 3. Germline-derived CDR1 and CDR2 are MGHDK and SYGVNS. The CDR3 sequence is CASSEFAGGTDTQYF. The DNA of the CDR3 is TGTGCCAGCAGTGAATTTGCGGGGGGTACAGATACGCAGTATTTT.

The rearrangement joins TRBV7-8 to TRBJ1-1; D is perhaps TRBD1 (5 bases). Germline lookup yields CDR1 SGHVS and CDR2 FQNEAQ. This CDR3 is 14 amino acids long. Trimming stripped 1 base from V and 5 bases from J, with 11 bases between. The CDR3 region has the DNA TGTGCCAGCAGCTTAGTGGCAGGGAGGACTGAAGCTTTCTTT. As protein: CASSLVAGRTEAFF.

The chain employs TRBV4-2 and TRBJ1-1; no clear D. This CDR3 has 17 amino acids. Germline V gene lookup returns CDR1 LGHNA and CDR2 YNFKEQ. The V end lost 1 base, the J end lost 2 bases, and 17 bases lay between the germline ends. CDR3 loop: CASSQGFSGSFNTEAFF. The CDR3 coding sequence is TGTGCCAGCAGCCAAGGGTTCAGTGGATCCTTTAACACTGAAGCTTTCTTT.

The chain links TRBV14 to TRBJ2-3; 7 positions match TRBD1. J lost 6 bases, V lost 10 bases, and 10 bases had no gene match. Germline CDR1 reads SGHDN; CDR2 reads FVKESK. The length of the CDR3 is 13 residues. The CDR3 bases are TGTGCCAAATCCGGGACAGTGCAGGATACGCAGTATTTT. It translates to CAKSGTVQDTQYF.

The rearrangement links TRBV30 to TRBJ2-2; 7 bases match TRBD1. V lost 4 bases to trimming and J lost 7 bases; unmatched junction nucleotides: 9. The CDR3 is made up of 14 amino acids. From germline, CDR1 is GTSNPN and CDR2 SVGIG (reference sequence). The CDR3 nucleotides read TGTGCCTGGAATAACAACAGGGGAGACGGGGAGCTGTTTTTT. Translated, it gives CAWNNNRGDGELFF.

The chain links TRBV2 to TRBJ2-7; possibly TRBD1 for D (5 bases). CDR1 SNHLY and CDR2 FYNNEI come from the germline V gene. The CDR3 is 14 residues long. V dropped 6 bases and J dropped 1 base, with 13 bases sitting between them. The CDR3 reads CASRGPMISYEQYF. The CDR3 coding sequence is TGTGCCAGCAGGGGGCCTATGATTTCCTACGAGCAGTACTTC.

This rearrangement joins TRBV2 to TRBJ1-5, with D possibly matching TRBD1 (5 bases). The CDR3 length is 16 residues. CDR1 SNHLY and CDR2 FYNNEI come from the germline V gene. Trimming removed 4 bases at V and 2 bases at J, with 15 bases between. The CDR3 spells CASSVLGEGGNQPQHF. CDR3 nucleotides: TGTGCCAGCAGTGTTTTAGGGGAAGGAGGCAATCAGCCCCAGCATTTT.